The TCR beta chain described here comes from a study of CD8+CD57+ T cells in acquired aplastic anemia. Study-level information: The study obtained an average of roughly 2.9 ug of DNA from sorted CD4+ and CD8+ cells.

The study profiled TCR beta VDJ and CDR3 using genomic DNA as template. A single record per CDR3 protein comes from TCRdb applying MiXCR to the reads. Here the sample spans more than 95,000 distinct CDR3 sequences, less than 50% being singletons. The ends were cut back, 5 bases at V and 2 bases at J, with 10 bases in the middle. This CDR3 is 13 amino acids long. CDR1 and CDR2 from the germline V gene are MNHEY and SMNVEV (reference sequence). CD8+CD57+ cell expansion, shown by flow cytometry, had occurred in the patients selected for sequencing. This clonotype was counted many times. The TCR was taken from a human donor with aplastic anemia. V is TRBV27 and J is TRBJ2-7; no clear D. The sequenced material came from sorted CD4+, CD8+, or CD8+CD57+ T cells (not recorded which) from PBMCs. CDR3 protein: CASSLDGTYEQYF. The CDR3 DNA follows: TGTGCCAGCAGTCTCGACGGTACCTACGAGCAGTACTTC.